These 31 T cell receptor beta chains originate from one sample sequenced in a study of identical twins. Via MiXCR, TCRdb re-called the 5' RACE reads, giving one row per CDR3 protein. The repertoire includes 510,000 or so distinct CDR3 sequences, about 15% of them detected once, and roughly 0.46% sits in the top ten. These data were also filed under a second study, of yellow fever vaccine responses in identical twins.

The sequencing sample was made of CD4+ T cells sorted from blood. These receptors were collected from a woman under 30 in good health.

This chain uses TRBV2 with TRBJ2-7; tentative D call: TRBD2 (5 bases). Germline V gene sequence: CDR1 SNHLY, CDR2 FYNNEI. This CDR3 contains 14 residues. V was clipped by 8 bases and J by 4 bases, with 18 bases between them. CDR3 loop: CASRSSPGLYEQYF. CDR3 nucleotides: TGTGCCAGCCGCAGCTCCCCTGGACTTTACGAGCAGTACTTC.

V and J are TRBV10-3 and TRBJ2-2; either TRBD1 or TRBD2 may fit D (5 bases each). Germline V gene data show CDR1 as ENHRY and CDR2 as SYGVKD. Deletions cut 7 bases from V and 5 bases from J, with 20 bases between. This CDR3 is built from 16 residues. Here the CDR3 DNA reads TGTGCCATCAACCGGGGAACCGTGGCAGGGACCGGGGAGCTGTTTTTT. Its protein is CAINRGTVAGTGELFF.

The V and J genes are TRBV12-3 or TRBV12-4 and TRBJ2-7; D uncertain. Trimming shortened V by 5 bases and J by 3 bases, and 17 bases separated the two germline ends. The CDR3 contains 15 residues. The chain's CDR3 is CASSHGPPLNYEQYV. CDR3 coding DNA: TGTGCCAGCAGTCATGGGCCTCCACTCAACTACGAGCAGTACGTC.

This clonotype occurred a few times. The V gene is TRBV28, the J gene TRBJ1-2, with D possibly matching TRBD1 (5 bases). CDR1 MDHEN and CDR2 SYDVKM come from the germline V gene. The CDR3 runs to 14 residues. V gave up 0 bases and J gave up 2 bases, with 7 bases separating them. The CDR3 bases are TGTGCCAGCAGTTTATGGGACAAGAACTATGGCTACACCTTC. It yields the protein CASSLWDKNYGYTF.

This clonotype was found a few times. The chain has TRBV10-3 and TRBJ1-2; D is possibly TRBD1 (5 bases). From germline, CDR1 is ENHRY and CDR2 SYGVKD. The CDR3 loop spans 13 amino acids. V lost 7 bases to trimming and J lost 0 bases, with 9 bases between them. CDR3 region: CAITDMSNYGYTF. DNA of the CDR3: TGTGCCATCACGGACATGTCTAACTATGGCTACACCTTC.

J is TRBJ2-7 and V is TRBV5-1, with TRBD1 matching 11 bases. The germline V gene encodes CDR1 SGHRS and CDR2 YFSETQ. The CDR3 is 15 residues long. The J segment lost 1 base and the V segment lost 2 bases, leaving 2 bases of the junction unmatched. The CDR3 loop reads CASSFGTGGSYEQYV. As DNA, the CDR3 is TGCGCCAGCAGCTTCGGGACAGGGGGGTCCTACGAGCAGTACGTC.

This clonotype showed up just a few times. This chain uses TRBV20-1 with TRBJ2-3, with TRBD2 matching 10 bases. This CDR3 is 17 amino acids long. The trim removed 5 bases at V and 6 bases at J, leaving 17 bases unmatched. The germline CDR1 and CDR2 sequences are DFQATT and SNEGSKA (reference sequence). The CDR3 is CSAPELAGFLRGDTQYF. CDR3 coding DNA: TGCAGTGCTCCTGAACTAGCGGGGTTCCTCAGAGGGGATACGCAGTATTTT.

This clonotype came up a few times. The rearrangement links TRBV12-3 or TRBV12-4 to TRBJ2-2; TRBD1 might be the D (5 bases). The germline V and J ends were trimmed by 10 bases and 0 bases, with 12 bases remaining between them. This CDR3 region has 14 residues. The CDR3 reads CATRQSANTGELFF. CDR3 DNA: TGTGCCACTCGACAGTCCGCGAACACCGGGGAGCTGTTTTTT.

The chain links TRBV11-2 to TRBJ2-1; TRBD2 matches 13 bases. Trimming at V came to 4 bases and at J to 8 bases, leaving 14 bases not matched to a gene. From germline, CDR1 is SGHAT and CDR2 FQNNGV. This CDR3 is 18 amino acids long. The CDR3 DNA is TGTGCCAGCAGCTCCTACCCAACTAGCGGGGGGGCTTTGGATGAGCAGTTCTTC. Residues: CASSSYPTSGGALDEQFF.

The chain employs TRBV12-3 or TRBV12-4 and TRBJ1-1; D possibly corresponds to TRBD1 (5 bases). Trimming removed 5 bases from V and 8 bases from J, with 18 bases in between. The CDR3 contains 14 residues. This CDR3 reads CASSLGDGASEAFF. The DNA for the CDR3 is TGTGCCAGCAGTCTGGGGGACGGGGCCTCAGAAGCTTTCTTT.

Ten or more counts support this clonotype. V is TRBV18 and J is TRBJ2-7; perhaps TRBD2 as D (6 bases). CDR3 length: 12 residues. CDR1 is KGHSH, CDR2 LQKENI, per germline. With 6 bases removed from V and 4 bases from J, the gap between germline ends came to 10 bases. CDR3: CASSVSGYEQYF. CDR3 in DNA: TGTGCCAGCTCCGTTAGCGGATACGAGCAGTACTTC.

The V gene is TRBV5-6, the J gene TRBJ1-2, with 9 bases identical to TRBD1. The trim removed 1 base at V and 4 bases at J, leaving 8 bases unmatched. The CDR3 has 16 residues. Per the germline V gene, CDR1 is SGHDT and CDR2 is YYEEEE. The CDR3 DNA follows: TGTGCCAGCAGCTTGTTTTCGGGACAGGGAATCTATGGCTACACCTTC. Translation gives CASSLFSGQGIYGYTF.

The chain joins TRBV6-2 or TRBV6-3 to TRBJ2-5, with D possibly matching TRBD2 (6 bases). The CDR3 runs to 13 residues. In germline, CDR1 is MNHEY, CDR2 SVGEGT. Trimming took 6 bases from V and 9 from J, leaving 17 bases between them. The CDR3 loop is CASRPDLGEAQYF. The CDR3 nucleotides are TGTGCCAGCAGACCGGATCTAGGGGAGGCCCAGTACTTC.

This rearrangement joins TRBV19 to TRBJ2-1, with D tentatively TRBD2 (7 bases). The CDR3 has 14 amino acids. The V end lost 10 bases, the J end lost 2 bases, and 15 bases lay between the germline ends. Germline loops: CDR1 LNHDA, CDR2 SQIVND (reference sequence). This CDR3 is CATTGRGPYNEQFF. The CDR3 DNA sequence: TGTGCCACTACGGGGCGGGGGCCCTACAATGAGCAGTTCTTC.

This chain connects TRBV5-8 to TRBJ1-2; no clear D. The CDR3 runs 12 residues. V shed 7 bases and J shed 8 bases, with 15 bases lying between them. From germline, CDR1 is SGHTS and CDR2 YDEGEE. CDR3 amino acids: CASFRTAGGYTF. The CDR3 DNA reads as TGTGCCAGCTTCCGGACGGCGGGAGGCTACACCTTC. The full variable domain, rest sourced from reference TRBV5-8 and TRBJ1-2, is EAGVTQSPTHLIKTRGQQATLRCSPISGHTSVYWYQQALGLGLQFLLWYDEGEERNRGNFPPRFSGRQFPNYSSELNVNALELEDSALYLCASFRTAGGYTFGSGTRLTVV.

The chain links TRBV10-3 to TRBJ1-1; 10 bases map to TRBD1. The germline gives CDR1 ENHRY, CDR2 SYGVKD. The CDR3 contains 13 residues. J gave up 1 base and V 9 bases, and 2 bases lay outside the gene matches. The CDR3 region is CAMRTGGNTEAFF. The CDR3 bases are TGTGCCATGAGGACAGGGGGGAACACTGAAGCTTTCTTT.

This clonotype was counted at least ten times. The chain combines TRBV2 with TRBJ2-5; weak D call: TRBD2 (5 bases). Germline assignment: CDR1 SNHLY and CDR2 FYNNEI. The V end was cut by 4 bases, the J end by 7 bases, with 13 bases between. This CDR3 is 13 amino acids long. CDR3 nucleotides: TGTGCCAGCAGTGGGACGCACGGGGTGACCCAGTACTTC. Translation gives CASSGTHGVTQYF. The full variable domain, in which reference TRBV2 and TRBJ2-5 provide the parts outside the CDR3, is EPEVTQTPSHQVTQMGQEVILRCVPISNHLYFYWYRQILGQKVEFLVSFYNNEISEKSEIFDDQFSVERPDGSNFTLKIRSTKLEDSAMYFCASSGTHGVTQYFGPGTRLLVL.

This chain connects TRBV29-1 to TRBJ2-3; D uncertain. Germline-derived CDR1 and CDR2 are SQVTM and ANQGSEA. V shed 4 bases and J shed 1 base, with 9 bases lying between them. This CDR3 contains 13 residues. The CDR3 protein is CSVVGWGTDTQYF. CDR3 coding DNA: TGCAGCGTTGTGGGTTGGGGCACAGATACGCAGTATTTT.

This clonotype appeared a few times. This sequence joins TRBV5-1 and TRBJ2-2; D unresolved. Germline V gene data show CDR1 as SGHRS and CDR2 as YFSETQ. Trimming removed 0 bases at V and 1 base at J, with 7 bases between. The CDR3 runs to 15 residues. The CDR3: CASSLGALNTGELFF. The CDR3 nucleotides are TGCGCCAGCAGCTTGGGGGCCTTGAACACCGGGGAGCTGTTTTTT.

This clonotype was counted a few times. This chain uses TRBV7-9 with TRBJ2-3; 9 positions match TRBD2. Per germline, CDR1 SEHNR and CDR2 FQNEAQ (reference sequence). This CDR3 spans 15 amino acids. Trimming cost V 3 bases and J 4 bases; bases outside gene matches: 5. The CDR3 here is CASSFSSGGSDTQYF. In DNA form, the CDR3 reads TGTGCCAGCAGCTTTTCCAGCGGGGGGTCAGATACGCAGTATTTT. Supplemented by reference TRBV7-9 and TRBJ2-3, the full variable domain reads DTGVSQNPRHKITKRGQNVTFRCDPISEHNRLYWYRQTLGQGPEFLTYFQNEAQLEKSRLLSDRFSAERPKGSFSTLEIQRTEQGDSAMYLCASSFSSGGSDTQYFGPGTRLTVL.

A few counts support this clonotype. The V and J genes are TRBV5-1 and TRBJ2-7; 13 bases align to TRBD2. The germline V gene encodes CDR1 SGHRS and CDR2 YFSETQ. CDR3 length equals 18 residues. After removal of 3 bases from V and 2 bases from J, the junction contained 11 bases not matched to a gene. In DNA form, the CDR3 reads TGCGCCAGCAGCTCCGGCCGGACTAGCGGGAGCTTTACCTACGAGCAGTACTTC. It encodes CASSSGRTSGSFTYEQYF.

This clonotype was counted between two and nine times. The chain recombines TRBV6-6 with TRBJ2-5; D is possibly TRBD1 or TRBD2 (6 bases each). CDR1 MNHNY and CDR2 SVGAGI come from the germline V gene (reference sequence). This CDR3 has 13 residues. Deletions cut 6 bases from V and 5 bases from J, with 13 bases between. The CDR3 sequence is CASSRGPGETQYF. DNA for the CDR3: TGTGCCAGCAGCCGGGGGCCTGGGGAGACCCAGTACTTC.

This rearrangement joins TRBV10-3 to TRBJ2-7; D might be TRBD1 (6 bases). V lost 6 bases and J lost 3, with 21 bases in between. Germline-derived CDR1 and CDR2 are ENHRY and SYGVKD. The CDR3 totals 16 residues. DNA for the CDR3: TGTGCCATCAGCTACCACAGGGATTCGGCTTGCTACGAGCAGTACGTC. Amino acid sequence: CAISYHRDSACYEQYV.

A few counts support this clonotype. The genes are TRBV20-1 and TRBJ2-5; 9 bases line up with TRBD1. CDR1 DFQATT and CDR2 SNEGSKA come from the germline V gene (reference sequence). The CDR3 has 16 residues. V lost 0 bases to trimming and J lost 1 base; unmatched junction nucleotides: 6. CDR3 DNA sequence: TGCAGTGCTAGAGATCCGGGACAGGGAATCCAAGAGACCCAGTACTTC. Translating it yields CSARDPGQGIQETQYF.

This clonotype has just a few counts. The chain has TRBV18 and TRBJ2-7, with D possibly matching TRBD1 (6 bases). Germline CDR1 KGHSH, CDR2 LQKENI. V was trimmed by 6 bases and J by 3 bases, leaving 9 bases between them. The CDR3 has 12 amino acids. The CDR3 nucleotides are TGTGCCAGCTCGCAGGACAGCTACGAGCAGTACGTC. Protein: CASSQDSYEQYV.

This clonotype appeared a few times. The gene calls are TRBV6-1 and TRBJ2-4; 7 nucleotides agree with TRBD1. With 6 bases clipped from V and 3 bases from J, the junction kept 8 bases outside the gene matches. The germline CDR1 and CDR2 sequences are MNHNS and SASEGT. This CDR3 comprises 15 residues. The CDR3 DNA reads TGTGCCAGCAGACCAACGGGACAGAACAAAAACATTCAGTACTTC. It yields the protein CASRPTGQNKNIQYF.

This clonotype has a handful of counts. This CDR3 is CASSYSEAGGLISYNEQFF. The CDR3 DNA reads as TGTGCCAGCAGTTACTCGGAAGCGGGAGGCCTTATTTCCTACAATGAGCAGTTCTTC. This rearrangement joins TRBV6-5 to TRBJ2-1; 9 bases map to TRBD2. Per germline, CDR1 MNHEY and CDR2 SVGAGI. The CDR3 contains 19 residues. V trimming: 0 bases; J trimming: 1 base; junction bases outside the gene matches: 10.

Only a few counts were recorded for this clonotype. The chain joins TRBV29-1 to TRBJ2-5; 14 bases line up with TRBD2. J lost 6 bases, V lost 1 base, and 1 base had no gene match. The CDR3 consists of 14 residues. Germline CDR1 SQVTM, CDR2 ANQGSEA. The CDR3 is CSVEGLAGGQTQYF. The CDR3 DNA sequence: TGCAGCGTTGAAGGACTAGCGGGGGGGCAGACCCAGTACTTC.

Here the CDR3 reads CASSVGTAGNYGYTF. The DNA for the CDR3 is TGTGCCAGCAGTGTAGGGACGGCCGGAAACTATGGCTACACCTTC. This chain joins TRBV6-1 and TRBJ1-2; maybe TRBD1 (5 bases). Trimming removed 4 bases from V and 2 bases from J, with 14 bases in between. Germline CDR1 reads MNHNS; CDR2 reads SASEGT. The CDR3 consists of 15 residues.

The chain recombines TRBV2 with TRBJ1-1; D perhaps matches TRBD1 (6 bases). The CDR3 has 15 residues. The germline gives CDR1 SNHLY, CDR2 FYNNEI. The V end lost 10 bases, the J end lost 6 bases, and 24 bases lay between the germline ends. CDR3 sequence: CATTGAQGIGSEAFF. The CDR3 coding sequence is TGTGCCACAACTGGGGCCCAGGGGATCGGATCTGAAGCTTTCTTT.

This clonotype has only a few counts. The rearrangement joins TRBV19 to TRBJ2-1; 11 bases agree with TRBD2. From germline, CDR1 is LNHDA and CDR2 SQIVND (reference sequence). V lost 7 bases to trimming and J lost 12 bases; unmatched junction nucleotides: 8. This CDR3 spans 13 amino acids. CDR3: CASKGGSGRVQFF. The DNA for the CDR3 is TGTGCCAGTAAGGGTGGTAGCGGGAGGGTGCAGTTCTTC.